This T cell receptor (beta chain) comes out of a study of T cell repertoires in cytomegalovirus infection. Study-wide context: Recently identified HLA-C-restricted CMV epitopes and well-studied HLA-B-restricted CMV epitopes were used by the study. Matching HLA type and CMV infection were both indicated by public TCR beta signatures.

TCRdb analysed the reads with MiXCR anew, one entry per CDR3 protein. The sample contains about 340,000 distinct CDR3 sequences, about 28% of which appear only once. As regards this clonotype: Its matching antigen is unknown.

With V trimmed by 5 bases and J by 4 bases, 10 bases remained unmatched. This CDR3 has 14 amino acids. CDR1 and CDR2 (germline): DFQATT, SNEGSKA (reference sequence). Study-level results: CMV-specific TCR beta clonotypes restricted by HLA-C dominated the ex vivo response. Cumulative public TCR beta family frequency identified carriers of CMV plus the relevant HLA.

The chain is built from TRBV20-1 and TRBJ1-2, with TRBD1 identical over 7 bases. The sample here was cultured PBMCs, taken from culture after CMV antigen stimulation. The clonotype was recovered from a human donor in good health (CMV status not recorded). Some clones in this sample may be carry-over from other donors' samples. In DNA, the CDR3 is TGCAGTGCTCCCGCCCGACAGGGAGGCTATGGCTACACCTTC. Residues: CSAPARQGGYGYTF.